One sample yielded the 23 T cell receptor beta chains listed below, sequenced in a study of cytomegalovirus exposure and HLA in healthy donors. Use of 60 Vbeta and 13 Jbeta primers characterized the PCR. The table came from immunoSEQ multiplex PCR; TCRdb's copy has only in-frame clones and leaves some out. This repertoire shows 150,000 to 200,000 clones, 80% to 85% found once; its top ten account for about 1.4%. Sequences were obtained from PBMCs. The receptors come from a woman aged 18-35 years in good health and CMV-seronegative.

The chain carries TRBV11-2 and TRBJ1-1, with a weak D call TRBD1 (6 bases). The germline V gene has CDR1 SGHAT and CDR2 FQNNGV. Trimming shortened V by 3 bases and J by 7 bases, and 9 bases separated the two germline ends. There are 12 residues in the CDR3. The CDR3 is CASSLTDSEAFF. In nucleotides, the CDR3 is TGTGCCAGCAGCTTGACGGACAGTGAAGCTTTCTTT.

This clone was counted between two and nine times. The genes are TRBV2 and TRBJ2-6; D possibly corresponds to TRBD1 (6 bases). Trimming took off 3 bases at V and 4 bases at J, with 16 bases between the two ends. The CDR3 spans 17 residues. Germline CDR1 is SNHLY and CDR2 is FYNNEI. In nucleotides, the CDR3 is TGTGCCAGCAGTGATCTGCAGGGGCAGGGAGGGGCCAACGTCCTGACTTTC. Protein sequence: CASSDLQGQGGANVLTF.

J is TRBJ1-5 and V is TRBV6-7; 7 nucleotides agree with TRBD1. TRBV6-7 is flagged as an ORF with uncertain function. The CDR3 has 17 amino acids. The trim removed 0 bases at V and 4 bases at J, leaving 9 bases unmatched. The CDR3 loop reads CASSYSNRYRGNQPQHF. The CDR3 DNA is TGTGCCAGCAGTTACTCGAATCGTTACAGGGGAAATCAGCCCCAGCATTTT.

This chain links TRBV5-6 with TRBJ1-1; unclear D gene. The CDR3 contains 13 residues. Germline lookup yields CDR1 SGHDT and CDR2 YYEEEE. V was cut by 0 bases and J by 6 bases, with 9 bases left in between. DNA for the CDR3: TGTGCCAGCAGCTTGGCCGGGGTAGCTGAAGCTTTCTTT. This gives the protein CASSLAGVAEAFF.

This clone was detected a few times. The chain joins TRBV6-4 to TRBJ1-6; D is uncertain. This CDR3 comprises 13 residues. Germline-derived CDR1 and CDR2 are MRHNA and SNTAGT. Trimming pared 6 bases from V and 5 bases from J, leaving 8 bases between. CDR3 region: CASRAENNSPLHF. Written as DNA, the CDR3 is TGTGCCAGCAGGGCCGAAAATAATTCACCCCTCCACTTT.

V usage is TRBV10-2 and J usage is TRBJ2-2, with D tentatively TRBD2 (6 bases). The germline V gene has CDR1 WSHSY and CDR2 SAAADI. V dropped 3 bases and J dropped 1 base, with 9 bases sitting between them. The CDR3 runs 15 residues. Here the CDR3 reads CASSDRRGNTGELFF. The CDR3 bases are TGCGCCAGCAGTGATCGGCGGGGGAACACCGGGGAGCTGTTTTTT.

This chain links TRBV10-3 with TRBJ1-2, with D hard to call. The CDR3 loop spans 9 amino acids. The V gene lost 7 bases and the J gene lost 6 bases, with 3 bases spanning the gap. From germline, CDR1 is ENHRY and CDR2 SYGVKD. CDR3 amino acids: CAITDGYTF. The CDR3 nucleotides are TGTGCCATCACTGATGGCTACACCTTC.

The V and J genes are TRBV19 and TRBJ2-1; 8 bases line up with TRBD1. This CDR3 region has 15 residues. CDR1 and CDR2 from the germline V gene are LNHDA and SQIVND (reference sequence). Unmatched junction bases numbered 9, after V lost 3 bases and J lost 8 bases. The CDR3: CASSIARTGWDEQFF. The DNA for the CDR3 is TGTGCCAGTAGTATTGCCCGGACAGGGTGGGATGAGCAGTTCTTC.

The rearrangement links TRBV6-5 to TRBJ1-5, with 7 bases matching TRBD1. This CDR3 spans 15 amino acids. V was clipped by 4 bases and J by 5 bases; unmatched bases: 8. CDR1 MNHEY and CDR2 SVGAGI come from the germline V gene. CDR3 sequence (DNA): TGTGCCAGCAGTTCCCGAAGACAGGGCTATCAGCCCCAGCATTTT. Translating gives CASSSRRQGYQPQHF.

The chain joins TRBV5-8 to TRBJ1-2, with D perhaps matching TRBD1 (5 bases). Germline-derived CDR1 and CDR2 are SGHTS and YDEGEE. This CDR3 region has 15 residues. Trimming cost V 0 bases and J 4 bases, with 13 bases left between them. The CDR3 coding sequence is TGTGCCAGCAGCTTGGCCAGAGCAGGGTTCTATGGCTACACCTTC. Its translation is CASSLARAGFYGYTF. Variable domain in full (rest from reference TRBV5-8 and TRBJ1-2): EAGVTQSPTHLIKTRGQQATLRCSPISGHTSVYWYQQALGLGLQFLLWYDEGEERNRGNFPPRFSGRQFPNYSSELNVNALELEDSALYLCASSLARAGFYGYTFGSGTRLTVV.

The rearrangement joins TRBV10-1 to TRBJ1-2, with no clear D. This CDR3 region has 10 residues. From germline, CDR1 is WNHNN and CDR2 SYGVQD (reference sequence). The V end was cut by 3 bases, the J end by 6 bases, with 2 bases between. CDR3 nucleotide sequence: TGCGCCAGCAGTGACAATGGCTACACCTTC. Translated: CASSDNGYTF.

As DNA, the CDR3 is TGTGCCAGCAGCTTACGAGGTCGGTCGGACAGGGTGAACACTGAAGCTTTCTTT. This translates into CASSLRGRSDRVNTEAFF. This chain joins TRBV7-3 and TRBJ1-1; 8 nucleotides line up with TRBD1. Germline V gene lookup returns CDR1 SGHTA and CDR2 FQGTGA. V lost 2 bases to trimming and J lost 0 bases; unmatched junction nucleotides: 11. This CDR3 region has 18 residues.

The J gene is TRBJ1-5, the V gene TRBV2; TRBD1 agrees at 10 bases. The trim removed 6 bases at V and 1 base at J, leaving 6 bases unmatched. Looked up from germline, CDR1 is SNHLY and CDR2 is FYNNEI. The CDR3 sequence is 16 residues long. CDR3 nucleotide sequence: TGTGCCAGCAGGGACGACAGGGGGCAAAGCAATCAGCCCCAGCATTTT. Translation: CASRDDRGQSNQPQHF.

This clone showed up just once. The J gene is TRBJ1-1, the V gene TRBV19, with 8 nucleotides matching TRBD1. CDR1 is LNHDA, CDR2 SQIVND, per germline (reference sequence). CDR3 length: 14 amino acids. V was clipped by 2 bases and J by 6 bases; unmatched bases: 5. The CDR3: CASSIRTGRAEAFF. CDR3 DNA sequence: TGTGCCAGTAGTATAAGGACAGGGCGGGCTGAAGCTTTCTTT.

This chain links TRBV5-6 with TRBJ1-5, with TRBD1 identical over 7 bases. This CDR3 region has 12 residues. Trimming took 3 bases from V and 6 from J; bases not matched to a gene: 0. Germline V lookup: CDR1 SGHDT, CDR2 YYEEEE. CDR3 sequence reads: CASSSGGQPQHF. Here the CDR3 DNA reads TGTGCCAGCAGCTCAGGGGGTCAGCCCCAGCATTTT.

This chain joins TRBV27 and TRBJ1-2; the match to TRBD1 covers 10 bases. Germline lookup yields CDR1 MNHEY and CDR2 SMNVEV (reference sequence). V lost 8 bases to trimming and J lost 3 bases; unmatched junction nucleotides: 6. The CDR3 spans 14 residues. The CDR3 sequence is CASRSTGGDYGYTF. DNA for the CDR3: TGTGCCAGCCGTTCGACAGGGGGCGACTATGGCTACACCTTC.

Points on this clone: At one boundary the junction diverges from the germline segment, which might be a read error. J is TRBJ2-3 and V is TRBV6-6; tentatively, D is TRBD1 (6 bases). This CDR3 region has 14 residues. The V gene's germline CDR1 is MNHNY and CDR2 SVGAGI (reference sequence). CDR3 bases: TGTGCCAGCAGTTTGGGGGCTAGCACAGGTACGCAGTATTTT. Its protein product is CASSLGASTGTQYF.

The CDR3 DNA sequence: TGTGCCAGCAGCCAAAACAGGGAGAGCTCTGGGGCCAACGTCCTGACTTTC. Protein sequence: CASSQNRESSGANVLTF. The chain couples TRBV11-1 to TRBJ2-6; TRBD1 might be the D (6 bases). Germline assignment: CDR1 SGHAT and CDR2 FQDESV (reference sequence). Trimming took 5 bases from V and 0 from J, leaving 14 bases between them. This CDR3 is 17 amino acids long.

The rearrangement uses TRBV19 and TRBJ2-2, with 9 bases lining up with TRBD1. There are 15 residues in the CDR3. The junction had 8 bases not matched to a gene; V was cut back by 7 bases and J by 5 bases. Germline V gene sequence: CDR1 LNHDA, CDR2 SQIVND (reference sequence). CDR3 in amino acids: CASTYTGTGTGELFF. Here the CDR3 DNA reads TGTGCCAGTACCTACACCGGGACAGGGACCGGGGAGCTGTTTTTT.

The sample holds one count of this clone. The genes are TRBV6-5 and TRBJ1-3; no clear D gene. The CDR3 is made up of 14 amino acids. The V gene's germline CDR1 is MNHEY and CDR2 SVGAGI. V lost 6 bases and J lost 0, with 9 bases in between. CDR3 bases: TGTGCCAGCAGCGGAGGTCCCTCTGGAAACACCATATATTTT. Translation gives CASSGGPSGNTIYF.

In DNA form, the CDR3 reads TGTGCCAGCAGCAAAGCGGGTCTCAATCGGACAGGGGGCACCGGGGAGCTGTTTTTT. It yields the protein CASSKAGLNRTGGTGELFF. The chain combines TRBV21-1 with TRBJ2-2; the listed D gene, TRBD1, was not tested against the DNA. TRBV21-1 is an annotated pseudogene. This CDR3 has 19 residues.

The rearrangement links TRBV7-7 to TRBJ2-1; maybe TRBD1 (6 bases). V gave up 2 bases and J gave up 4 bases, with 15 bases separating them. The CDR3 is made up of 16 amino acids. CDR1 is SSHAT and CDR2 is FNYEAQ in the germline V gene (reference sequence). This CDR3 is CASSLLAGAGYNEQFF. Written as DNA, the CDR3 is TGTGCCAGCAGCTTACTAGCAGGGGCAGGATACAATGAGCAGTTCTTC. The complete variable domain, with remaining parts taken from reference TRBV7-7 and TRBJ2-1, reads GAGVSQSPRYKVTKRGQDVTLRCDPISSHATLYWYQQALGQGPEFLTYFNYEAQPDKSGLPSDRFSAERPEGSISTLTIQRTEQRDSAMYRCASSLLAGAGYNEQFFGPGTRLTVL.

The V call is TRBV28, the J call TRBJ1-5, with D possibly TRBD1 on 5 matching bases. Trimming cost V 8 bases and J 5 bases, with 13 bases left between them. CDR3 length equals 13 residues. The germline CDR1 and CDR2 sequences are MDHEN and SYDVKM. CDR3 amino acids: CASLQGYYQPQHF. For the CDR3, the DNA is TGTGCCAGCCTTCAGGGATACTATCAGCCCCAGCATTTT.